A single sample is the source of the 29 T cell receptor beta chains below, sequenced in a study of OX40 agonist ivuxolimab in advanced cancers. Clones were read by immunoSEQ multiplex PCR, and TCRdb kept only the in-frame ones, dropping some. The sample yields 80,000 to 100,000 clones, 92% seen once. Sequencing was performed on CD4+ or CD8+ T cells sorted from blood, taken in a trial of the OX40 agonist ivuxolimab. The receptors were gathered from an adult with an advanced solid tumor such as melanoma, head and neck, liver or kidney cancer.

J is TRBJ1-1 and V is TRBV7-9; the D gene is possibly TRBD1 (5 bases). This CDR3 is 16 amino acids long. V shed 4 bases and J shed 2 bases, with 17 bases lying between them. Germline V CDR1 and CDR2: SEHNR, FQNEAQ (reference sequence). The CDR3 loop is CASSYPRGALNTEAFF. In DNA form, the CDR3 reads TGTGCCAGCAGCTACCCAAGGGGCGCCTTAAACACTGAAGCTTTCTTT.

The chain links TRBV11-2 to TRBJ2-1, with D maybe TRBD2 (6 bases). This CDR3 spans 15 amino acids. The germline V and J ends were trimmed by 1 base and 5 bases, with 12 bases remaining between them. The germline gives CDR1 SGHAT, CDR2 FQNNGV. The CDR3 protein is CASSLGGLTNNEQFF. The CDR3 coding sequence is TGTGCCAGCAGCTTAGGGGGACTGACCAACAATGAGCAGTTCTTC. The variable domain in full, with the rest retrieved from reference TRBV11-2 and TRBJ2-1, is EAGVAQSPRYKIIEKRQSVAFWCNPISGHATLYWYQQILGQGPKLLIQFQNNGVVDDSQLPKDRFSAERLKGVDSTLKIQPAKLEDSAVYLCASSLGGLTNNEQFFGPGTRLTVL.

V gene TRBV15 combines with J gene TRBJ1-5; D is ambiguous. V lost 2 bases, J lost 2 bases, and 13 bases lay in between. The CDR3 is 16 amino acids. The V gene's germline CDR1 is LNHNV and CDR2 YYDKDF (reference sequence). The CDR3 DNA reads TGTGCCACCAGCAGATCTTCAAGGGCAGGCAATCAGCCCCAGCATTTT. Its translation is CATSRSSRAGNQPQHF.

The rearrangement links TRBV7-2 to TRBJ2-3; D perhaps matches TRBD1 (5 bases). There are 16 residues in the CDR3. Trimming shortened V by 0 bases and J by 0 bases, and 10 bases separated the two germline ends. The germline gives CDR1 SGHTA, CDR2 FQGNSA. The CDR3 region is CASSLAAGFSTDTQYF. The CDR3 nucleotides read TGTGCCAGCAGCTTAGCCGCAGGGTTTAGCACAGATACGCAGTATTTT.

Written as DNA, the CDR3 is TGCGCCAGCCAACCTATGGACACCGGCTCTGGAAACACCATATATTTT. It codes for CASQPMDTGSGNTIYF. The chain joins TRBV5-1 to TRBJ1-3; possible D gene TRBD1, 5 bases. V was shortened by 7 bases and J by 0 bases, with 17 bases between the two germline ends. The CDR3 has 16 residues. Germline V gives CDR1 SGHRS, CDR2 YFSETQ. Full variable domain (rest looked up from reference TRBV5-1 and TRBJ1-3): KAGVTQTPRYLIKTRGQQVTLSCSPISGHRSVSWYQQTPGQGLQFLFEYFSETQRNKGNFPGRFSGRQFSNSRSEMNVSTLELGDSALYLCASQPMDTGSGNTIYFGEGSWLTVV.

The chain has TRBV10-2 and TRBJ2-3; TRBD2 aligns across 10 bases. Unmatched junction bases numbered 8, after V lost 7 bases and J lost 4 bases. CDR3 size: 15 residues. The germline V gene has CDR1 WSHSY and CDR2 SAAADI. The CDR3 region is CASTPASGSSDTQYF. As DNA, the CDR3 is TGCGCCAGCACCCCCGCTAGCGGGAGTTCAGATACGCAGTATTTT.

As concerns this clone: A read error may produce the germline difference seen at one junction end. This sample includes further DNA sequences coding for the same CDR3. The CDR3 spells CASSWTGRNSYEQYF. The CDR3 DNA follows: TGCGCCAGCAGCTGGACGGGACGGAACTCCTACGAGCAGTACTTT. The rearrangement uses TRBV5-1 and TRBJ2-7; D possibly uses TRBD1 or TRBD2 (5 bases each). This CDR3 has 15 amino acids. The germline V gene encodes CDR1 SGHRS and CDR2 YFSETQ.

CDR3 sequence (DNA): TGCGCCAGCAGCTTGTTTGGGACTCCCTCCTACGAGCAGTACTTC. It encodes CASSLFGTPSYEQYF. This chain joins TRBV5-1 and TRBJ2-7; D perhaps matches TRBD2 (6 bases). V was trimmed by 1 base and J by 0 bases, leaving 11 bases between them. The CDR3 runs 15 residues. In germline, CDR1 is SGHRS, CDR2 YFSETQ.

This clone came up a few times. This chain links TRBV28 with TRBJ2-7; D may be TRBD1 (5 bases). The germline V and J ends were trimmed by 6 bases and 2 bases, with 17 bases remaining between them. This CDR3 region has 15 residues. The germline CDR1 and CDR2 sequences are MDHEN and SYDVKM. CDR3 nucleotide sequence: TGTGCCAGCAGCTACCCAACAGGTCTACCCTACGAGCAGTACTTC. Translation: CASSYPTGLPYEQYF.

This clone was picked up one time. CDR3: CASRRLSSEAFF. The CDR3 coding sequence is TGTGCCAGCAGACGACTTTCTTCTGAAGCTTTCTTT. V gene TRBV6-1 combines with J gene TRBJ1-1; the D is unclear. From germline, CDR1 is MNHNS and CDR2 SASEGT. Trimming removed 6 bases from V and 6 bases from J, with 11 bases in between. The CDR3 is 12 amino acids.

V gene TRBV2 combines with J gene TRBJ1-5; the D is unclear. The CDR3 is 13 residues long. With 5 bases removed from V and 6 bases from J, the gap between germline ends came to 11 bases. Germline V gene sequence: CDR1 SNHLY, CDR2 FYNNEI. The CDR3 DNA reads as TGTGCCAGCAGTTACGGGGTGGGTCAGCCCCAGCATTTT. Translation: CASSYGVGQPQHF.

The chain recombines TRBV7-6 with TRBJ1-5, with D perhaps TRBD1 (6 bases). Trimming left V 3 bases short and J 3 bases short, with 15 bases between. The CDR3 length is 16 residues. Per the germline V gene, CDR1 is SGHVS and CDR2 is FNYEAQ. Here the CDR3 reads CASSLGAGAANQPQHF. The CDR3, as DNA: TGTGCCAGCAGCTTGGGCGCAGGGGCCGCCAATCAGCCCCAGCATTTT.

The rearrangement uses TRBV19 and TRBJ2-2, with D tentatively TRBD1 or TRBD2 (5 bases each). The CDR3 contains 15 residues. The germline V gene encodes CDR1 LNHDA and CDR2 SQIVND (reference sequence). V was pared by 10 bases and J by 2 bases, with 17 bases between. The chain's CDR3 is CATSIEGHNTGELFF. CDR3 coding DNA: TGTGCCACCAGTATTGAGGGGCATAACACCGGGGAGCTGTTTTTT.

Here the CDR3 DNA reads TGTGCCAGCAGTTTTGGGGGACAGGGGCAAGAGACCCAGTACTTC. This encodes CASSFGGQGQETQYF. V and J are TRBV28 and TRBJ2-5, with TRBD1 matching 10 bases. CDR1 and CDR2 from the germline V gene are MDHEN and SYDVKM. Trimming cost V 3 bases and J 2 bases; bases outside gene matches: 3. This CDR3 comprises 15 residues.

J is TRBJ2-1 and V is TRBV4-2; 11 nucleotides align to TRBD1. Unmatched junction bases numbered 6, after V lost 4 bases and J lost 7 bases. This CDR3 spans 15 amino acids. Germline loops: CDR1 LGHNA, CDR2 YNFKEQ. The CDR3 DNA sequence: TGTGCCAGCAGCCCTCAGGACAGGGGGCTGAATGAGCAGTTCTTC. Residues: CASSPQDRGLNEQFF.

The gene calls are TRBV30 and TRBJ2-1; 10 bases fit TRBD2. The V and J ends lost 2 bases and 10 bases, in that order; junction bases with no gene match: 11. CDR3 size: 15 residues. Per germline, CDR1 GTSNPN and CDR2 SVGIG (reference sequence). The CDR3 spells CAWSLALAGVGEQFF. The CDR3 DNA sequence: TGTGCCTGGAGTTTGGCCCTAGCGGGAGTGGGCGAGCAGTTCTTC.

This chain connects TRBV6-1 to TRBJ2-3, with D perhaps matching TRBD2 (6 bases). The CDR3 extends over 15 amino acids. V shed 4 bases and J shed 0 bases, with 11 bases lying between them. The germline V gene has CDR1 MNHNS and CDR2 SASEGT. The DNA of the CDR3 is TGTGCCAGCAGTGCAATAGCGGCCAGCACAGATACGCAGTATTTT. Translation: CASSAIAASTDTQYF.

CDR3 in amino acids: CASSGPTDTQYF. The CDR3 DNA follows: TGTGCCAGCAGTGGCCCCACAGATACGCAGTATTTT. V usage is TRBV6-6 and J usage is TRBJ2-3; D call uncertain. The germline V and J ends were trimmed by 5 bases and 2 bases, with 5 bases remaining between them. There are 12 residues in the CDR3. In germline, CDR1 is MNHNY, CDR2 SVGAGI (reference sequence).

CDR3 sequence: CASSLDNGREETQYF. The CDR3 DNA reads as TGTGCCAGCAGCTTGGATAATGGCAGGGAAGAGACCCAGTACTTC. The chain is built from TRBV5-4 and TRBJ2-5; D perhaps matches TRBD1 (5 bases). The CDR3 has 15 residues. Germline lookup yields CDR1 SGHNT and CDR2 YYREEE (reference sequence). V was clipped by 0 bases and J by 3 bases, with 12 bases between them.

The chain has TRBV6-7 and TRBJ2-5, with D perhaps given as TRBD1 or TRBD2 (5 bases each). TRBV6-7 is an ORF, and what it does is uncertain. The CDR3 length is 14 residues. V lost 0 bases to trimming and J lost 4 bases, with 9 bases between them. The CDR3 region has the DNA TGTGCCAGCAGTTACTCTCCAGGGAGAGAGACCCAGTACTTC. Amino acids: CASSYSPGRETQYF.

J is TRBJ2-2 and V is TRBV2; D gene uncertain. Germline-derived CDR1 and CDR2 are SNHLY and FYNNEI. The V and J ends lost 4 bases and 6 bases respectively, with 3 bases between them. The CDR3 totals 11 residues. Here the CDR3 reads CASSVAGELFF. For the CDR3, the DNA is TGTGCCAGCAGTGTGGCCGGGGAGCTGTTTTTT.

This clone showed up just a few times. The genes are TRBV19 and TRBJ2-7; D is unresolved. The germline V and J ends were trimmed by 4 bases and 7 bases, with 11 bases remaining between them. The CDR3 totals 12 residues. The germline gives CDR1 LNHDA, CDR2 SQIVND (reference sequence). CDR3 sequence (DNA): TGTGCCAGTAGTACCGGACCGGAGGAGCAGTACTTC. Translation gives CASSTGPEEQYF.

The rearrangement links TRBV9 to TRBJ1-1; 9 nucleotides agree with TRBD1. The CDR3 covers 14 residues. With V trimmed by 3 bases and J by 1 base, 1 base remained unmatched. CDR1 SGDLS and CDR2 YYNGEE come from the germline V gene. The CDR3, as DNA: TGTGCCAGCAGCGCGGGACAGGGGAACACTGAAGCTTTCTTT. This encodes CASSAGQGNTEAFF. Full variable domain (missing parts from reference TRBV9 and TRBJ1-1): DSGVTQTPKHLITATGQRVTLRCSPRSGDLSVYWYQQSLDQGLQFLIQYYNGEERAKGNILERFSAQQFPDLHSELNLSSLELGDSALYFCASSAGQGNTEAFFGQGTRLTVV.

The V and J genes are TRBV11-3 and TRBJ2-7, with D perhaps TRBD2 (6 bases). Germline CDR1 reads SGHNT; CDR2 reads YENEEA. This CDR3 is 15 amino acids long. Trimming removed 1 base from V and 2 bases from J, with 12 bases in between. This chain's CDR3 is CASSLARGPTYEQYF. CDR3 bases: TGTGCCAGCAGCTTAGCGCGGGGACCCACCTACGAGCAGTACTTC.

This chain joins TRBV5-1 and TRBJ1-2, with D perhaps matching TRBD1 (5 bases). The V end lost 0 bases, the J end lost 3 bases, and 12 bases lay between the germline ends. CDR3 length: 15 residues. The germline CDR1 and CDR2 sequences are SGHRS and YFSETQ. CDR3 in amino acids: CASSLGGTSHYGYTF. The DNA of the CDR3 is TGCGCCAGCAGCTTGGGGGGGACGTCGCACTATGGCTACACCTTC.

Written as DNA, the CDR3 is TGCAGCGTTGTTCTGCGGCTAGACTGGAGTGAGCAGTTCTTC. Its translation: CSVVLRLDWSEQFF. This rearrangement joins TRBV29-1 to TRBJ2-1; D unresolved. Trimming took off 4 bases at V and 9 bases at J, with 19 bases between the two ends. The CDR3 totals 14 residues. Germline V gene data show CDR1 as SQVTM and CDR2 as ANQGSEA.

V gene TRBV6-1 combines with J gene TRBJ2-7; D remains ambiguous. Trimming stripped 7 bases from V and 3 bases from J, with 13 bases between. This CDR3 contains 13 residues. CDR1 and CDR2 (germline): MNHNS, SASEGT. CDR3 amino acids: CASNPLARYEQYF. In nucleotides, the CDR3 is TGTGCCAGCAACCCTCTGGCCCGCTACGAGCAGTACTTC.

This clone showed up just once. The rearrangement links TRBV19 to TRBJ1-5, with D perhaps TRBD1 (6 bases). The CDR3 covers 14 residues. The V gene lost 8 bases and the J gene lost 1 base, with 12 bases spanning the gap. Germline V gives CDR1 LNHDA, CDR2 SQIVND (reference sequence). The CDR3 coding sequence is TGTGCCAGTGGTTTCGACAGGAGCAATCAGCCCCAGCATTTT. It specifies CASGFDRSNQPQHF.

The chain uses TRBV19 and TRBJ2-2, with no clear D. CDR1 is LNHDA, CDR2 SQIVND, per germline (reference sequence). The CDR3 loop spans 14 amino acids. V was pared by 7 bases and J by 5 bases, with 14 bases between. This chain's CDR3 is CASNKGQGTGELFF. The DNA for the CDR3 is TGTGCCAGTAATAAGGGCCAAGGTACCGGGGAGCTGTTTTTT.